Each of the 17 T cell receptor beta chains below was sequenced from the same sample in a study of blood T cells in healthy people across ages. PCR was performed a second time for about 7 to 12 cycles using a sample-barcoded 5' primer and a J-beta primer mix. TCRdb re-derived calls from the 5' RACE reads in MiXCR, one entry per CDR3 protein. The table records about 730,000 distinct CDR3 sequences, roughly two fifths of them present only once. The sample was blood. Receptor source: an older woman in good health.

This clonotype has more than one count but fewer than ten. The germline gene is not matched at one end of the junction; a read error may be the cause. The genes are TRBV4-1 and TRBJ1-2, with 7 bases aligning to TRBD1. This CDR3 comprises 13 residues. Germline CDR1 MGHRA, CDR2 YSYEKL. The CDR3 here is CASSQETGNGYTF. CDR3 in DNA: TGTGCCAGCAGCCAGGAGACAGGGAATGGCTACACCTTC.

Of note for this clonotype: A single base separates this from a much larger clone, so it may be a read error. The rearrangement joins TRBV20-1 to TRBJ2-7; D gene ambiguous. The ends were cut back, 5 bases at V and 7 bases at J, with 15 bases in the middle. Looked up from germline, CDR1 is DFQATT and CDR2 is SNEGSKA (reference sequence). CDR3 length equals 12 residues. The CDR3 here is CSARWNHNEQYF. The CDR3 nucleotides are TGCAGTGCTCGGTGGAACCACAATGAGCAGTACTTC.

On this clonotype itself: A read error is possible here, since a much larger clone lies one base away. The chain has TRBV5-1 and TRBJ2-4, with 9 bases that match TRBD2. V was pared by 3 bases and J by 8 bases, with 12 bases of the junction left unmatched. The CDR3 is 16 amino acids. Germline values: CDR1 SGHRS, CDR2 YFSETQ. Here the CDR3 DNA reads TGCGCCAGCAGCTCCCGACTAGCGGTGCTGGGGGACATTCAGTACTTC. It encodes CASSSRLAVLGDIQYF.

The DNA of the CDR3 is TGTGCCATCGCCACCGGGGACTCCTACGAGCAGTACTTC. Translated: CAIATGDSYEQYF. J is TRBJ2-7 and V is TRBV10-3, with D maybe TRBD2 (5 bases). The CDR3 contains 13 residues. The germline V gene has CDR1 ENHRY and CDR2 SYGVKD. With 8 bases removed from V and 0 bases from J, the gap between germline ends came to 11 bases.

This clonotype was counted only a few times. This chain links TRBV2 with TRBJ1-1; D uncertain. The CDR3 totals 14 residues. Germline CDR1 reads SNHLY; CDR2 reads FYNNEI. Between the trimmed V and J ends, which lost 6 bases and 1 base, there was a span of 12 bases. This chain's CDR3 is CASRGRVGNTEAFF. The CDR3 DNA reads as TGTGCCAGCAGAGGAAGAGTGGGGAACACTGAAGCTTTCTTT.

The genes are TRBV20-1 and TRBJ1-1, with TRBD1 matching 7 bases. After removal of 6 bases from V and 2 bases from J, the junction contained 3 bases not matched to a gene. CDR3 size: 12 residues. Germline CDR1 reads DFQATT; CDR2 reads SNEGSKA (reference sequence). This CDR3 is CSAGQVNTEAFF. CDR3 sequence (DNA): TGCAGTGCAGGACAGGTTAACACTGAAGCTTTCTTT.

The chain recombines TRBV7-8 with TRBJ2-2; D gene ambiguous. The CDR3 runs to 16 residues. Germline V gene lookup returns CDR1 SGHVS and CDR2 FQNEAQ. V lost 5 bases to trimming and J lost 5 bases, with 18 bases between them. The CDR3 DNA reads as TGTGCCAGCAGCCCCCAACCCCGTCTAGGGACCGGGGAGCTGTTTTTT. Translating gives CASSPQPRLGTGELFF.

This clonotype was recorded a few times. The CDR3 loop is CASSFSGAGETEAFF. The CDR3 bases are TGTGCCAGCAGTTTCTCCGGGGCGGGAGAGACTGAAGCTTTCTTT. The chain couples TRBV28 to TRBJ1-1; the D gene is possibly TRBD1 (5 bases). V was trimmed by 3 bases and J by 5 bases, leaving 16 bases between them. Per the germline V gene, CDR1 is MDHEN and CDR2 is SYDVKM. The CDR3 is made up of 15 amino acids.

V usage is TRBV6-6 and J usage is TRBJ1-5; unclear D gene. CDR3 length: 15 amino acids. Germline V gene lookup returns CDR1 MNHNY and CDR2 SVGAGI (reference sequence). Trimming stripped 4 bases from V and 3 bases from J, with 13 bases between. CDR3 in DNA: TGTGCCAGCAGTTCCTTCGAAGGCCTCAATCAGCCCCAGCATTTT. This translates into CASSSFEGLNQPQHF.

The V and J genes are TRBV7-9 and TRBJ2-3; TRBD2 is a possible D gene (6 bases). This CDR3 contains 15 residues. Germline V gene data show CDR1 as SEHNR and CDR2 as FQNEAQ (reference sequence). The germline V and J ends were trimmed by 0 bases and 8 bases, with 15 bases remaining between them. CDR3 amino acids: CASSLAGGEAATQYF. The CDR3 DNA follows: TGTGCCAGCAGCTTAGCGGGCGGGGAGGCAGCTACGCAGTATTTT.

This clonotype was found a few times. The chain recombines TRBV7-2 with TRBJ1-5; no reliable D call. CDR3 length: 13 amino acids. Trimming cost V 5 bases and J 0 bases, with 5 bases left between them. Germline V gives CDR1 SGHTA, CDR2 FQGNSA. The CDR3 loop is CASSRFSNQPQHF. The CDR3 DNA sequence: TGTGCCAGCAGCAGGTTTAGCAATCAGCCCCAGCATTTT.

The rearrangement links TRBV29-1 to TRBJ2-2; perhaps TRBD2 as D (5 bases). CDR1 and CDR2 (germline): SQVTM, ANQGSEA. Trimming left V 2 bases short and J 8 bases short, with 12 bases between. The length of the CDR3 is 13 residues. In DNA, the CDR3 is TGCAGCGTTGAACCCGGAGGTCCTGGGGAGCTGTTTTTT. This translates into CSVEPGGPGELFF.

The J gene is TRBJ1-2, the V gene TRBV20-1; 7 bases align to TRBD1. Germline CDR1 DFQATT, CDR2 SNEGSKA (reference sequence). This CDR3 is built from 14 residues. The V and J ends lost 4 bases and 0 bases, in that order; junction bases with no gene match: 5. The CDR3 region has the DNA TGCAGTGCTAAGGGGGCGAAAGCTAACTATGGCTACACCTTC. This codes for CSAKGAKANYGYTF.

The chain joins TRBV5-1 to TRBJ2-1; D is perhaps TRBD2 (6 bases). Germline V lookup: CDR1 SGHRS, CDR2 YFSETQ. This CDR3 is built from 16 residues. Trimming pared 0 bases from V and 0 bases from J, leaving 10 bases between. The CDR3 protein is CASSLGGTFSYNEQFF. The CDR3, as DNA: TGCGCCAGCAGCTTGGGTGGGACTTTCTCCTACAATGAGCAGTTCTTC.

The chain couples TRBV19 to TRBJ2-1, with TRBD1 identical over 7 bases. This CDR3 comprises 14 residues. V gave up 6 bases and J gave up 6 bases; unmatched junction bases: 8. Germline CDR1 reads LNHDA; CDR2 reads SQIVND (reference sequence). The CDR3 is CASRPDRNVNEQFF. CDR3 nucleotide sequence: TGTGCCAGTAGACCGGACAGGAATGTCAATGAGCAGTTCTTC.

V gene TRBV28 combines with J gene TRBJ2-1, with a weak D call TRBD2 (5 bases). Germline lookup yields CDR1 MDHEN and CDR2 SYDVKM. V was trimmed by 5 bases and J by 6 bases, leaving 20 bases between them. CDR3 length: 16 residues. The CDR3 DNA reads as TGTGCCAGCAGTGCGGTGGAGGACGACGGCGGCAATGAGCAGTTCTTC. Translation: CASSAVEDDGGNEQFF.

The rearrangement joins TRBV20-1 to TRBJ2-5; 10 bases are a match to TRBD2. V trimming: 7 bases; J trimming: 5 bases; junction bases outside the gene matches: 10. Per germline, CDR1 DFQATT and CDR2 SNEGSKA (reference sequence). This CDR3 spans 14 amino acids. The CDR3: CSVERGGPFETQYF. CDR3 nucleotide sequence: TGCAGTGTCGAGCGGGGGGGCCCGTTTGAGACCCAGTACTTC.